Presented here are 10 T cell receptor beta chains from one specimen sequenced in a study of blood T cell repertoires in COVID-19 (TCRdb year 2020). Library preparation employed the immunoSEQ multiplex PCR assay. TCRdb provides this immuneACCESS table in a form limited to in-frame rearrangements. Some clones are lacking; in checked studies, under half of them reflect an unresolved V gene, and why the rest are absent is not known. The sample yields hundreds of thousands of clones; 90% were counted once. The ten biggest clones cover 2.6% of the sample. What was sequenced was PBMCs or T cells enriched from blood (not recorded which). These receptors originate from a man between 60 and 75 years old who had recovered from COVID-19.

The rearrangement joins TRBV6-5 to TRBJ1-1; TRBD1 aligns across 8 bases. The trim removed 5 bases at V and 2 bases at J, leaving 4 bases unmatched. Germline V CDR1 and CDR2: MNHEY, SVGAGI. The CDR3 contains 14 residues. This CDR3 is CASSTGQGNTEAFF. The CDR3 DNA sequence: TGTGCCAGCAGTACCGGACAGGGTAACACTGAAGCTTTCTTT.

This clone was recorded once. J is TRBJ1-2 and V is TRBV29-1; tentatively, D is TRBD1 (6 bases). CDR3 length: 11 amino acids. Per germline, CDR1 SQVTM and CDR2 ANQGSEA. Between the trimmed V and J ends, which lost 3 bases and 8 bases, there was a span of 10 bases. CDR3 DNA: TGCAGCGTTGACAGGACAGCGGGCTACACCTTC. This gives the protein CSVDRTAGYTF. Supplemented by reference TRBV29-1 and TRBJ1-2, the full variable domain reads SAVISQKPSRDICQRGTSLTIQCQVDSQVTMMFWYRQQPGQSLTLIATANQGSEATYESGFVIDKFPISRPNLTFSTLTVSNMSPEDSSIYLCSVDRTAGYTFGSGTRLTVV.

This chain joins TRBV6-1 and TRBJ1-4; a weak D match, TRBD1 (5 bases). V was clipped by 0 bases and J by 3 bases, with 11 bases between them. The CDR3 spans 16 residues. Germline V gene lookup returns CDR1 MNHNS and CDR2 SASEGT. CDR3 in DNA: TGTGCCAGCAGTGAAGCGCGGGGGACCTCTAATGAAAAACTGTTTTTT. Translation: CASSEARGTSNEKLFF.

This clone was picked up one time. The rearrangement joins TRBV7-2 to TRBJ1-2, with D maybe TRBD1 (6 bases). The CDR3 sequence is 17 residues long. Looked up from germline, CDR1 is SGHTA and CDR2 is FQGNSA. Trimming pared 1 base from V and 4 bases from J, leaving 19 bases between. The CDR3 DNA reads as TGTGCCAGCAGCTTAGGCAGGGGAGTGAGTACGGGCTATGGCTACACCTTC. It is translated as CASSLGRGVSTGYGYTF. Combining the CDR3 with reference TRBV7-2 and TRBJ1-2 gives the whole variable domain GAGVSQSPSNKVTEKGKDVELRCDPISGHTALYWYRQSLGQGLEFLIYFQGNSAPDKSGLPSDRFSAERTGGSVSTLTIQRTQQEDSAVYLCASSLGRGVSTGYGYTFGSGTRLTVV.

The chain uses TRBV4-1 and TRBJ2-7; 10 bases align to TRBD1. This CDR3 has 15 residues. CDR1 is MGHRA and CDR2 is YSYEKL in the germline V gene. V was clipped by 1 base and J by 4 bases; unmatched bases: 4. The CDR3 DNA sequence: TGCGCCAGCAGCCAAGCGACAGGGGGCATTTACGAGCAGTACTTC. Amino acid sequence: CASSQATGGIYEQYF.

The chain links TRBV2 to TRBJ1-2; D remains unclear. CDR1 and CDR2 from the germline V gene are SNHLY and FYNNEI. The CDR3 runs to 13 residues. Trimming stripped 2 bases from V and 3 bases from J, with 7 bases between. The CDR3 DNA reads as TGTGCCAGCAGTGAAAACGGAGACTATGGCTACACCTTC. Amino acid sequence: CASSENGDYGYTF. Variable domain in full (rest from reference TRBV2 and TRBJ1-2): EPEVTQTPSHQVTQMGQEVILRCVPISNHLYFYWYRQILGQKVEFLVSFYNNEISEKSEIFDDQFSVERPDGSNFTLKIRSTKLEDSAMYFCASSENGDYGYTFGSGTRLTVV.

The chain has TRBV3-1 (or the pseudogene TRBV3-2) and TRBJ1-5, with D perhaps TRBD1 (6 bases). Per germline, CDR1 LGHDT and CDR2 YNNKEL (reference sequence). Trimming removed 3 bases at V and 3 bases at J, with 12 bases between. This CDR3 spans 15 amino acids. DNA for the CDR3: TGTGCCAGCAGCCACAAACAGGGTTCCAATCAGCCCCAGCATTTT. Translation gives CASSHKQGSNQPQHF.

The sample holds one count of this clone. The gene calls are TRBV5-4 and TRBJ1-3; weak D call: TRBD1 (6 bases). The CDR3 length is 15 residues. Germline V gene data show CDR1 as SGHNT and CDR2 as YYREEE (reference sequence). Trimming left V 5 bases short and J 1 base short, with 13 bases between. CDR3 in amino acids: CASSLMGASGNTIYF. The DNA of the CDR3 is TGTGCCAGCAGTTTGATGGGGGCATCTGGAAACACCATATATTTT.

The chain's CDR3 is CAWATGLSGNTIYF. DNA for the CDR3: TGTGCCTGGGCTACAGGCCTTTCTGGAAACACCATATATTTT. The rearrangement links TRBV30 to TRBJ1-3, with D tentatively TRBD1 (5 bases). CDR1 and CDR2 (germline): GTSNPN, SVGIG (reference sequence). Trimming took off 5 bases at V and 1 base at J, with 12 bases between the two ends. The CDR3 has 14 residues.

The V and J genes are TRBV27 and TRBJ2-3, with a tentative D call TRBD1 (7 bases). Germline V gene data show CDR1 as MNHEY and CDR2 as SMNVEV (reference sequence). Trimming cost V 4 bases and J 0 bases, with 14 bases left between them. The CDR3 runs to 16 residues. The chain's CDR3 is CASSSTGRRSTDTQYF. CDR3 DNA: TGTGCCAGCAGTTCGACAGGGAGGAGGAGCACAGATACGCAGTATTTT.